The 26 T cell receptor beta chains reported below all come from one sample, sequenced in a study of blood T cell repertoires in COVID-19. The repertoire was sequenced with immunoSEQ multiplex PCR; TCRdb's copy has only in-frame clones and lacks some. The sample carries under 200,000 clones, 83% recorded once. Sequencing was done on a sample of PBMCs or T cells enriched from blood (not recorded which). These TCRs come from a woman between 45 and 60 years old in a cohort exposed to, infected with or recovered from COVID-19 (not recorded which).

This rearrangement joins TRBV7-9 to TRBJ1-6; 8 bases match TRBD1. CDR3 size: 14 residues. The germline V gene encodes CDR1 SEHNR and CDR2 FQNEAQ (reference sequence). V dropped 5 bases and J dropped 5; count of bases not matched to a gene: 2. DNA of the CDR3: TGTGCCAGCAGCCGGGGACAGGATAATTCACCCCTCCACTTT. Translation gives CASSRGQDNSPLHF.

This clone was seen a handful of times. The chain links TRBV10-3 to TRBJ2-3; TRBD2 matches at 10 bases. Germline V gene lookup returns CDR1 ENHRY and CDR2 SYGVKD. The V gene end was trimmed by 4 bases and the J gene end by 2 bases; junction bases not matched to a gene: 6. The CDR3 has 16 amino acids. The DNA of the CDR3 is TGTGCCATCAGTGCGATACTAGCGGGAAACACAGATACGCAGTATTTT. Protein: CAISAILAGNTDTQYF.

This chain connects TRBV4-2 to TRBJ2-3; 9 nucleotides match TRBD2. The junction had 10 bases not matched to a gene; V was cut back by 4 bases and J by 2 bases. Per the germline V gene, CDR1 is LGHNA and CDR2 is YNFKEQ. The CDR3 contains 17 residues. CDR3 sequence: CASSPRGSGGTTDTQYF. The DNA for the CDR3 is TGTGCCAGCAGCCCCCGTGGTAGCGGGGGAACCACAGATACGCAGTATTTT.

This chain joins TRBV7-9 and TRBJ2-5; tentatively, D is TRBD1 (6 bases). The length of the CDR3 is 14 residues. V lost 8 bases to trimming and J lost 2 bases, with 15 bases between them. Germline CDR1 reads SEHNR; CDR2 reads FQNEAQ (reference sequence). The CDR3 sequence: CASGNHRVQETQYF. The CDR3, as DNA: TGTGCCAGCGGAAATCACAGGGTACAAGAGACCCAGTACTTC.

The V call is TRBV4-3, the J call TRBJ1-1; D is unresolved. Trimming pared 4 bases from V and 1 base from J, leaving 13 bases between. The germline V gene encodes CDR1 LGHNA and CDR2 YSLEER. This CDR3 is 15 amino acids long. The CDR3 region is CASSPVSTENTEAFF. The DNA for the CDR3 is TGCGCCAGCAGCCCAGTCTCCACAGAGAACACTGAAGCTTTCTTT.

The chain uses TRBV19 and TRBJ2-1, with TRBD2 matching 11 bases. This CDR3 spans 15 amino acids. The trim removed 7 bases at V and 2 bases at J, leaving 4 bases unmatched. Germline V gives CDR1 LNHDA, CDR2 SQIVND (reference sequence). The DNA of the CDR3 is TGTGCCAGTACCCTGACTAGCGGGACCTACAATGAGCAGTTCTTC. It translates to CASTLTSGTYNEQFF.

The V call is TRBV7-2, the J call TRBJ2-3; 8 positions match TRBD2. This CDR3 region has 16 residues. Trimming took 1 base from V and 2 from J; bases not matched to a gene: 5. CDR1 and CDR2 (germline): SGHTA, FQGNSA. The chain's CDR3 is CASSLGQRGYTDTQYF. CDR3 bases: TGTGCCAGCAGCTTAGGCCAGCGGGGGTACACAGATACGCAGTATTTT. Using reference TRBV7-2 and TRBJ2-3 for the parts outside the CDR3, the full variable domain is GAGVSQSPSNKVTEKGKDVELRCDPISGHTALYWYRQSLGQGLEFLIYFQGNSAPDKSGLPSDRFSAERTGGSVSTLTIQRTQQEDSAVYLCASSLGQRGYTDTQYFGPGTRLTVL.

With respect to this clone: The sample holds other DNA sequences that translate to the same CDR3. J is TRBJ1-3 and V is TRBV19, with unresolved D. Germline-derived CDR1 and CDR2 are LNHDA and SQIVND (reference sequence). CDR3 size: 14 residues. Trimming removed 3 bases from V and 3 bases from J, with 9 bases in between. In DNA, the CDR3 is TGTGCCAGTAGTATTCGTGGCAGTGGAAACACCATATATTTT. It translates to CASSIRGSGNTIYF.

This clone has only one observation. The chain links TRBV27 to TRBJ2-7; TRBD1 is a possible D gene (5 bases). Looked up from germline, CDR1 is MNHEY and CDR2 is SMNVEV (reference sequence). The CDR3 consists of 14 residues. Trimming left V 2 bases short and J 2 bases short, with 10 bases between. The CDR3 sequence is CASSLGARAYEQYF. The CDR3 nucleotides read TGTGCCAGCAGTTTAGGTGCCAGGGCCTACGAGCAGTACTTC.

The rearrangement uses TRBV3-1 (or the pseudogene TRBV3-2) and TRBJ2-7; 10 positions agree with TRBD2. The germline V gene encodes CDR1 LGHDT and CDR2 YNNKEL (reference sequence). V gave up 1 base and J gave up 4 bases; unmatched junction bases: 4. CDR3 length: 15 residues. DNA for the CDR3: TGTGCCAGCAGCCAAGGCCCTAGCGGGAGTTACGAGCAGTACTTC. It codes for CASSQGPSGSYEQYF.

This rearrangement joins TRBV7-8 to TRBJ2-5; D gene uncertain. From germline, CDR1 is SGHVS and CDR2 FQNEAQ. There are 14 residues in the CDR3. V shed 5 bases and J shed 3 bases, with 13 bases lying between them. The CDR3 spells CASSMPRGKETQYF. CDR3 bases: TGTGCCAGCAGCATGCCGCGAGGAAAAGAGACCCAGTACTTC.

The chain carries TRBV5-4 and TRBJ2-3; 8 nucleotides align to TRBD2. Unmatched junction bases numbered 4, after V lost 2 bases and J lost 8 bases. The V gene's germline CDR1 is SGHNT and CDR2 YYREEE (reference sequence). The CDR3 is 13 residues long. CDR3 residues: CASSLAGDGTQYF. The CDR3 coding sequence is TGTGCCAGCAGCTTAGCGGGAGACGGTACGCAGTATTTT.

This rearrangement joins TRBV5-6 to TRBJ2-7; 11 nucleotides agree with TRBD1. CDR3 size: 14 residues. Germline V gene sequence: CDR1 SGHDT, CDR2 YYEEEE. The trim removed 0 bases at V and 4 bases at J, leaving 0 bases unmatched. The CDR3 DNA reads TGTGCCAGCAGCTTGGGGGACAGGGGGTACGAGCAGTACTTC. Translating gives CASSLGDRGYEQYF.

In DNA, the CDR3 is TGCGCCAGCAGCCAAGCTAGTAGGATTAGAGCTAACTATGGCTACACCTTC. As protein: CASSQASRIRANYGYTF. This rearrangement joins TRBV4-1 to TRBJ1-2; no definite D call. Germline assignment: CDR1 MGHRA and CDR2 YSYEKL. The V gene lost 1 base and the J gene lost 0 bases, with 15 bases spanning the gap. The CDR3 is 17 residues long.

In DNA form, the CDR3 reads TGTGCCAGCAACCACCAGTTAGCGGGGGGCACAGATACGCAGTATTTT. This translates into CASNHQLAGGTDTQYF. The chain links TRBV7-9 to TRBJ2-3; 9 nucleotides line up with TRBD2. Germline CDR1 and CDR2: SEHNR and FQNEAQ (reference sequence). The CDR3 consists of 16 residues. Trimming cost V 7 bases and J 1 base; bases outside gene matches: 9.

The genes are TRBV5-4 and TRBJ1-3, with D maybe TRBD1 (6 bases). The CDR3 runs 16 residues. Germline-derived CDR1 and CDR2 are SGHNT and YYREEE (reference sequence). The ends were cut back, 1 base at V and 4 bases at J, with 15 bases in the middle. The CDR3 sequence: CASSLRQGLSGNTIYF. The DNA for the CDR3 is TGTGCCAGCAGCTTGCGGCAGGGGCTATCGGGAAACACCATATATTTT.

CDR3 sequence reads: CASGGLAAYF. DNA for the CDR3: TGTGCCAGTGGAGGACTAGCAGCCTATTTT. The chain links TRBV28 to TRBJ2-3; 8 nucleotides line up with TRBD2. The germline CDR1 and CDR2 sequences are MDHEN and SYDVKM. The CDR3 runs 10 residues. The J segment lost 15 bases and the V segment lost 9 bases, leaving 8 bases of the junction unmatched. Full variable domain (remainder filled in from reference TRBV28 and TRBJ2-3): DVKVTQSSRYLVKRTGEKVFLECVQDMDHENMFWYRQDPGLGLRLIYFSYDVKMKEKGDIPEGYSVSREKKERFSLILESASTNQTSMYLCASGGLAAYFGPGTRLTVL.

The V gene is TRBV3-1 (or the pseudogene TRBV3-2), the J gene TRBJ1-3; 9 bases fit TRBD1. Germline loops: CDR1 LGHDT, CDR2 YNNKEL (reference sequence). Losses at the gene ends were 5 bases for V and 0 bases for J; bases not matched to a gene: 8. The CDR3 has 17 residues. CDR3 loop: CASSDRDREISGNTIYF. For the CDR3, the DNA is TGTGCCAGCAGCGACCGGGACAGGGAAATCTCTGGAAACACCATATATTTT.

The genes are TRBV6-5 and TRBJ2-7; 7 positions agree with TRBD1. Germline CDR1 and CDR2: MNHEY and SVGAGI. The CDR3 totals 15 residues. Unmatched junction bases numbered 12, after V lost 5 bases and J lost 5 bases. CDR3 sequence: CASSLGEGARNEQYF. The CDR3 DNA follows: TGTGCCAGCAGTCTAGGTGAGGGGGCGAGGAACGAGCAGTACTTC.

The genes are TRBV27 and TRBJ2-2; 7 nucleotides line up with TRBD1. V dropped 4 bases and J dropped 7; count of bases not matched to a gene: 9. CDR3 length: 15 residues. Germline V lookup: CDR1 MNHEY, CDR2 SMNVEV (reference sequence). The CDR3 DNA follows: TGTGCCAGCAGTTCGGGACAGTTTCTTCTCGGGGAGCTGTTTTTT. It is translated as CASSSGQFLLGELFF.

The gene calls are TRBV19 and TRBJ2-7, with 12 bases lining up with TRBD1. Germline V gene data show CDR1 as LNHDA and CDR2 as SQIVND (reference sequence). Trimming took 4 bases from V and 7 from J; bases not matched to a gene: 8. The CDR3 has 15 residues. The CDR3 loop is CASSKGQGALWEQYF. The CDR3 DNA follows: TGTGCCAGTAGTAAGGGACAGGGGGCTTTGTGGGAGCAGTACTTC.

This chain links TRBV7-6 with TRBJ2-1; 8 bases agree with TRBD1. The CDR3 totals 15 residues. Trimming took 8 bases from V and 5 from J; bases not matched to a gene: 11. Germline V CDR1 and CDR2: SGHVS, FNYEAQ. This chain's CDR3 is CASALGQGSHNEQFF. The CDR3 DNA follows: TGTGCCAGCGCCCTCGGACAGGGTTCACACAATGAGCAGTTCTTC.

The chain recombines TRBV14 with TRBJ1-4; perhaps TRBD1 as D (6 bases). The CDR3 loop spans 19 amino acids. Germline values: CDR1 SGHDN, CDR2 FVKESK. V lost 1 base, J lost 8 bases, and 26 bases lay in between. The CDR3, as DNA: TGTGCCAGCAGCCAAGGCCCTTACAGGGTTCAGCTGATTGACGAAAAACTGTTTTTT. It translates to CASSQGPYRVQLIDEKLFF.

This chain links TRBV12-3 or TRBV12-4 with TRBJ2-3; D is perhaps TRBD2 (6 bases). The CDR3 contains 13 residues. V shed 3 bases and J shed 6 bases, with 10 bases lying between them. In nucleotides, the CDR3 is TGTGCCAGCAGTTTGGGACTCTCCGATACGCAGTATTTT. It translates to CASSLGLSDTQYF.

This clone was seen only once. CDR3 sequence reads: CASSYVGAAGREQYF. The CDR3 DNA is TGTGCCAGCAGTTACGTAGGGGCAGCGGGGCGAGAGCAGTACTTC. V gene TRBV6-5 combines with J gene TRBJ2-7, with 7 bases fitting TRBD2. V trimming: 2 bases; J trimming: 7 bases; junction bases outside the gene matches: 11. Germline CDR1 reads MNHEY; CDR2 reads SVGAGI. The CDR3 covers 15 residues.

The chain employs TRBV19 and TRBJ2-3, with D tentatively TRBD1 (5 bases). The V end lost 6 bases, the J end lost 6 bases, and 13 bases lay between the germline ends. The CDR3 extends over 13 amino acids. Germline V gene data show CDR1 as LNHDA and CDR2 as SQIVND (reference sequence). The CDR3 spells CASSPGAPDTQYF. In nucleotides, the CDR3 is TGTGCCAGTAGCCCTGGGGCCCCGGATACGCAGTATTTT.